This T cell receptor (beta chain) was recovered during a study of cytomegalovirus exposure and HLA in healthy donors. PCR used 60 Vbeta primers and 13 Jbeta primers. The data were produced by immunoSEQ multiplex PCR, yet TCRdb's version contains in-frame clones alone and is incomplete. The repertoire includes more than 140,000 clones, about three quarters of them detected once, and 0.66% sits in the top ten. With respect to this clone: At one end the junction does not follow the germline gene, possibly because of a read error.

The CDR3 has 19 residues. Germline CDR1 is SGHTA and CDR2 is FQGNSA. The rearrangement joins TRBV7-2 to TRBJ2-6, with 10 bases fitting TRBD1. Input material: PBMCs. The receptor was derived from a male donor in good health and CMV-seronegative. CDR3: CASRDPTGTGDSGADVLTF. As DNA, the CDR3 is TGTGCCAGCCGGGACCCCACGGGGACAGGGGACTCTGGGGCCGACGTCCTGACTTTC.